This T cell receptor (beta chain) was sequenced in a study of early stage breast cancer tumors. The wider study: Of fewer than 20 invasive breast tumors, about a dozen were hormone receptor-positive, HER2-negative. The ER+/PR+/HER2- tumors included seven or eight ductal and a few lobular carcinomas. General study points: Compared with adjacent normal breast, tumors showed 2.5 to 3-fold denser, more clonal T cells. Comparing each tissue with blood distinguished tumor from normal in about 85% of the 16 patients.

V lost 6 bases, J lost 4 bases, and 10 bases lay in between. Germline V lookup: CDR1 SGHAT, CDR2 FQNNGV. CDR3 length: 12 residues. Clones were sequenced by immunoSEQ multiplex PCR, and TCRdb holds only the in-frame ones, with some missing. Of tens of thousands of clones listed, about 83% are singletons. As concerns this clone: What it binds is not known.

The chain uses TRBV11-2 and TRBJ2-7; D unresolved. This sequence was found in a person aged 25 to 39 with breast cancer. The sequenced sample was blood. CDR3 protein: CASRMDGYEQYF. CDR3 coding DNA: TGTGCCAGCAGGATGGACGGGTACGAGCAGTACTTC.